The rows below give T cell receptor beta chains drawn from one sample of a study of T cells in Graves' hyperthyroidism and ophthalmopathy. MiXCR, run by TCRdb on the multiplex PCR reads, gives a single entry per CDR3 protein. The data hold a few hundred thousand distinct CDR3 sequences, with 16% observed a single time. Sequenced sample: blood. The receptors derive from a woman between 40 and 55 years old with Graves' ophthalmopathy. Each CDR3 is given with its conserved first and last residue. The order of the fields is J gene, V gene, D gene, clone size, CDR3 DNA, CDR3 protein. The D gene is left open where the match is weak. Clone size is shown for a subset of rows, as once, few, many or a class of expanded clone.

TRBJ2-3 TRBV20-1 TRBD2 many TGCAGTGCTTTTCACCCCCGGGAGGCCTACACGCCCGCAGATACGCAGTATTTT CSAFHPREAYTPADTQYF
TRBJ2-1 TRBV20-1 - many TGCAAGTGGGGAGCCGGATCCTACAATGAGCAGTTCTTC CKWGAGSYNEQFF
TRBJ1-4 TRBV30 TRBD1 many TGTGCCTGGAAGGGGACAGGGGATGGGGGAAAACTGTTTTTT CAWKGTGDGGKLFF
TRBJ2-4 TRBV2 TRBD2 many TGTGCCAGCAGTGAAGGGGGGGGCAAAAACATTCAGTACTTC CASSEGGGKNIQYF
TRBJ2-3 TRBV18 - many TGTGCCAGCTCACAACAACAGGAGGGAGATACGCAGTATTTT CASSQQQEGDTQYF
TRBJ1-2 TRBV2 TRBD1 - TGTGCCAGCCTTTCGGGGACAGGCCATTATGGCTACACCTTC CASLSGTGHYGYTF
TRBJ2-7 TRBV10-3 TRBD2 - TGTGCCACTCTAGCGGGGGCAGGATCCTACGAGCAGTACTTC CATLAGAGSYEQYF
TRBJ2-1 TRBV28 - - TGTGCCAGCAGTTTGGGGGGAGAGATCTACAATGAGCAGTTCTTC CASSLGGEIYNEQFF
TRBJ2-7 TRBV6-5 TRBD2 few TGTGCCAGCAGTTACTCGTGGGGGGGGGAGAATTACGAGCAGTACTTC CASSYSWGGENYEQYF
TRBJ2-1 TRBV20-1 TRBD1 many TGCAGTGCTACCCCGACAGGGGGTGAGCAGTTCTTC CSATPTGGEQFF
TRBJ1-1 TRBV5-1 - many TGCGCCAGCAGTCTTACCGGGGTGGACACTGAAGCTTTCTTT CASSLTGVDTEAFF
TRBJ1-1 TRBV18 - many TGTGCCAGCTCACCACCGGGCAGGCGCGCTGAAGCTTTCTTT CASSPPGRRAEAFF
TRBJ2-1 TRBV28 - many TGTGCCAGCAGTTTGGAATACAATGAGCAGTTCTTC CASSLEYNEQFF
TRBJ1-1 TRBV3-1 - many TGTGCCAGCAGCTCGCGACGTCAGGGGAACACTGAAGCTTTCTTT CASSSRRQGNTEAFF
TRBJ2-4 TRBV20-1 TRBD1 few TGCAGTGCTAGATACGGGACAGGGGTAATTCAGTACTTC CSARYGTGVIQYF
TRBJ2-3 TRBV6-1 TRBD2 - TGTGCCAGCAGTGATCGCGGGGGGGCCATCGCAGATACGCAGTATTTT CASSDRGGAIADTQYF
TRBJ2-1 TRBV5-4 TRBD2 - TGTGCCAGCAGCTTCGACAGGGGGAGGTCTAGCGGGGGGGCAGTTGAGCAGTTCTTC CASSFDRGRSSGGAVEQFF
TRBJ2-3 TRBV2 TRBD1 - TGTGCCAGCAGAGAGGGACAGGGGATAGATACGCAGTATTTT CASREGQGIDTQYF
TRBJ2-5 TRBV9 - - TGTGCCAGCAGCGGGGGAGGGACATCAGAGACCCAGTACTTC CASSGGGTSETQYF
TRBJ2-1 TRBV20-1 - many TGCAGTGCTAGTGGGGGCCTCTCCTACAATGAGCAGTTCTTC CSASGGLSYNEQFF
TRBJ2-1 TRBV6-2/TRBV6-3 TRBD2 few TGTGCCAGCAGTTTAAGATCACTAGCGGGGGCCCCTTGGCAGTTCTTC CASSLRSLAGAPWQFF
TRBJ2-5 TRBV7-3 - many TGTGCCAGCAGCCTCACCCCGGGGGTAGAGACCCAGTACTTC CASSLTPGVETQYF
TRBJ2-3 TRBV19 - - TGTGCCACAAGTCTAACCGCAGATACGCAGTATTTT CATSLTADTQYF
TRBJ2-5 TRBV11-2 TRBD1 many TGTGCCAGCAGCACCGGGACAGTGCAAGAGACCCAGTACTTC CASSTGTVQETQYF
TRBJ2-1 TRBV20-1 - few TGCAGTGCCACTCGACTAAGGGGGCGGGGCGATGAGCAGTTCTTC CSATRLRGRGDEQFF
TRBJ2-2 TRBV2 - many TGTGCCAGCAGACAGGGCGTAGGCACCGGGGAGCTGTTTTTT CASRQGVGTGELFF
TRBJ2-7 TRBV10-3 TRBD1 - TGTGCCATCACGCCTGGGACAGGGCTCCAGCAGTACTTC CAITPGTGLQQYF
TRBJ1-6 TRBV27 - few TGTGCCAGCAGTCCCCGACAGTATTCACCCCTCCACTTT CASSPRQYSPLHF
TRBJ1-5 TRBV28 - few TGTGCCAGCAGTAGAACCGGTGTGATTCAGCCCCAGCATTTT CASSRTGVIQPQHF
TRBJ1-6 TRBV24-1 TRBD1 many TGTGCCACCAGTGACTCGGGACAGAACGGATCACCCCTCCACTTT CATSDSGQNGSPLHF
TRBJ1-5 TRBV2 TRBD1 few TGTGCCAGCAGTGGGGGGACAGGGCAGTATCAGCCCCAGCATTTT CASSGGTGQYQPQHF
TRBJ2-2 TRBV4-1 TRBD2 - TGCGCCAGCAGCCAAGTATGGATTCCCAGGGACGGGTCGGGAGGGCCGAACACCGGGGAGCTGTTTTTT CASSQVWIPRDGSGGPNTGELFF
TRBJ2-5 TRBV6-1 - - TGTGCCAGCAGTGAACAAGCTCAAGAGACCCAGTACTTC CASSEQAQETQYF
TRBJ1-5 TRBV2 - - TGTGCCAGCCAGGACTATGCGGGGACTCAGCCCCAGCATTTT CASQDYAGTQPQHF
TRBJ1-2 TRBV6-1 TRBD1 few TGTGCCAGCAGTCCAACATGGGGGACAGGACATAATGGCTACACCTTC CASSPTWGTGHNGYTF
TRBJ1-1 TRBV7-6 - few TGTGCCAGCTCAAGCATGGGGGACACTGAAGCTTTCTTT CASSSMGDTEAFF
TRBJ2-7 TRBV3-1 TRBD1 many TGTGCCAGCAGCCCCGGACAGGGGGCTGGGGAGCAGTACTTC CASSPGQGAGEQYF
TRBJ1-1 TRBV12-3/TRBV12-4 - many TGTGCCAGCAGTTCCTTAGCGGGGAACACTGAAGCTTTCTTT CASSSLAGNTEAFF
TRBJ2-5 TRBV6-1 - once TGTGCCAGCAGACACGAAGAGACCCAGTACTTC CASRHEETQYF